Listed below are T cell receptor beta chains from one sample, sequenced in a study of prognosis after radiotherapy for stage I lung cancer. TCRdb used MiXCR to reprocess the multiplex PCR reads, holding one entry per CDR3 protein. The sample carries fewer than 35,000 distinct CDR3 sequences, 40% to 50% recorded once. Sequenced here: PBMCs, sampled before or after stereotactic body radiation therapy (not recorded which). All receptors derive from a donor aged 50 or older with non-small cell lung cancer. CDR3s include the opening cysteine and the closing phenylalanine or tryptophan. A D gene is named only where the DNA matches it firmly. Clone size is shown for a subset of rows, as once, few, many or a class of expanded clone.

CDR3nt,CDR3aa,v_gene,j_gene,abundance,d_gene
TGTGCCAGCAGCTTTCAGAGCTCCTACGAGCAGTACTTC,CASSFQSSYEQYF,TRBV7-2,TRBJ2-7,NA,NA
TGTGCCACCAGCAGAGGAGCGACAGGGGATTTACGGCAGCCCCAGCATTTT,CATSRGATGDLRQPQHF,TRBV15,TRBJ1-5,NA,TRBD1
TGCAGTGCGGCTGGTGGGGGCAGAACTCCTAACTATGGCTACACCTTC,CSAAGGGRTPNYGYTF,TRBV20-1,TRBJ1-2,NA,NA
TGTGCCAGCAGTTCCGGATTTAGATCACCCCTCCACTTT,CASSSGFRSPLHF,TRBV2,TRBJ1-6,many,NA
TGCAGTGCAACGACTAGCGGGATAACAGATACGCAGTATTTT,CSATTSGITDTQYF,TRBV20-1,TRBJ2-3,many,TRBD2
TGCAGCGCTAGCATGGGGACATGTCTCAATGAGCAGTTCTTC,CSASMGTCLNEQFF,TRBV20-1,TRBJ2-1,NA,NA
TGTGCCAGCAGCGGAGGGATTGGCTACACCTTC,CASSGGIGYTF,TRBV6-1,TRBJ1-2,NA,NA
TGTGCCAGCAGTCAACAGGGGGGATCCCACGAGCAGTACTTC,CASSQQGGSHEQYF,TRBV6-1,TRBJ2-7,many,TRBD1
TGTGCCACCAGTGACAGTGACCCAAGACACACGATGGATGAGCAGTTCTTC,CATSDSDPRHTMDEQFF,TRBV24-1,TRBJ2-1,many,NA
TGCACCAGCAGCGCTGGACAGGGGACCTTCTCTGGGGCCAACGTCCTGACTTTC,CTSSAGQGTFSGANVLTF,TRBV5-1,TRBJ2-6,once,TRBD1
TGTGCCAGCAGTGGGGACAGGGGCCATCAGCCCCAGCATTTT,CASSGDRGHQPQHF,TRBV2,TRBJ1-5,many,TRBD1
TGTGCCAGCATCTTAGACCGGGGCACCGGGGAGCTGTTTTTT,CASILDRGTGELFF,TRBV13,TRBJ2-2,NA,NA
TGTGCCACCAGTGATTCCTCTATTCCGGGACGGGGTTTGGGGAGCTCCTATAATTCACCCCTCCACTTT,CATSDSSIPGRGLGSSYNSPLHF,TRBV24-1,TRBJ1-6,many,NA
TGCGCCAGCACGAGGGACAGTGACTATGGCTACACCTTC,CASTRDSDYGYTF,TRBV5-1,TRBJ1-2,medium-sized,TRBD1
TGCAGTGCTAGAGATGAGGGGGGAACCGGGGAGCTGTTTTTT,CSARDEGGTGELFF,TRBV20-1,TRBJ2-2,many,NA
TGTGCCACCAGCAGCGACAGGGATCGGAGACCCCTCCACTTT,CATSSDRDRRPLHF,TRBV15,TRBJ1-6,medium-sized,TRBD1
TGCGCCAGCAGTCTCCCAAGACTAGCGGGAGGGGTCCACGAGCAGTACTTC,CASSLPRLAGGVHEQYF,TRBV6-8,TRBJ2-7,NA,TRBD2
TGTGCCTGTGGGACCGACATCGTTGGTTATCTGGGGACTCGTAAGAGGTCTGAAGCTTTCTTT,CACGTDIVGYLGTRKRSEAFF,TRBV30,TRBJ1-1,many,NA
TGTGCCAGCAGCGTTACAGGGGGCGCAGCCTACGAGCAGTACTTC,CASSVTGGAAYEQYF,TRBV7-9,TRBJ2-7,many,TRBD1
TGTGCCAGCAGCCCCGGAGGTATGGGTTTTTGCACTGAAGCTTTCTTT,CASSPGGMGFCTEAFF,TRBV7-9,TRBJ1-1,NA,NA
TGTGCCAGCAGTTTCGAGAGGGAGGATACGCAGTATTTT,CASSFEREDTQYF,TRBV2,TRBJ2-3,NA,NA
TGTGCCAGCATCGTAGGTCAGGGGGGGTACGAGCAGTACTTC,CASIVGQGGYEQYF,TRBV9,TRBJ2-7,NA,NA
TGTGCCAGCATTTACCTAGGATCCACAGATGCGCAGTATTTT,CASIYLGSTDAQYF,TRBV6-1,TRBJ2-3,NA,NA
TGTGCCAGCAGCCCAGGCTCCGGGACTGTCACCTACGAGCAGTACTTC,CASSPGSGTVTYEQYF,TRBV7-6,TRBJ2-7,many,NA
TGTGCCAGCAGTTTATTGGGGTATGAGCAGTTCTTC,CASSLLGYEQFF,TRBV12-3/TRBV12-4,TRBJ2-1,many,NA
TGTTCCACCAGTGGTGATACAGATACGCAGTATTTT,CSTSGDTDTQYF,TRBV24-1,TRBJ2-3,NA,NA
TGTGCCAGCAGCTCCCTATTGGCAGGCACCTACGAGCAGTACTTC,CASSSLLAGTYEQYF,TRBV7-9,TRBJ2-7,NA,NA
TGTGCCAGCAGCCTGGGACTGAGGAGCGAGCGGTACTTC,CASSLGLRSERYF,TRBV7-2,TRBJ2-7,NA,NA
TGTGCCAGCTCCCCGGGACAGGGAAACACTGAAGCTTTCTTT,CASSPGQGNTEAFF,TRBV18,TRBJ1-1,many,TRBD1
TGTGCCAGCAGATCGAGGGGCGCGAGTTCTGGGGCCAACGTCCTGACTTTC,CASRSRGASSGANVLTF,TRBV7-9,TRBJ2-6,many,NA
TGTGCCACCAGTGATTTGGGGGCACAGGGGATGGCGGGCTACACCTTC,CATSDLGAQGMAGYTF,TRBV24-1,TRBJ1-2,many,TRBD1
TGTGCCAGCAGCTTAGGTAACAATGAGCAGTTCTTC,CASSLGNNEQFF,TRBV7-9,TRBJ2-1,many,NA
TGCGCCAGCAGCTCGCCCCGCGGGCTAGCGGGGAATCCCGGGGAGCTGTCTTTT,CASSSPRGLAGNPGELSF,TRBV5-1,TRBJ2-2,NA,TRBD2
TGTGCCAGCAGCCAGACGGGGGGTCAGGCTTTCTTT,CASSQTGGQAFF,TRBV7-9,TRBJ1-1,many,NA
TGCGCCAGCAGCTTTACTACGGGAGAGAACACTGAAGCTTTCTTT,CASSFTTGENTEAFF,TRBV5-1,TRBJ1-1,NA,NA
TGTGCCAGCAGCGTTGGGTTAAGAGAGACCCAGTACTTC,CASSVGLRETQYF,TRBV9,TRBJ2-5,NA,NA
TGTGCCAGCTCACTGGACAGTTGGCGGCAGTTCTTC,CASSLDSWRQFF,TRBV25-1,TRBJ2-1,NA,NA
TGCAGTGCTATAGCGGGAGGGCCGTGGACAGATACGCAGTATTTT,CSAIAGGPWTDTQYF,TRBV20-1,TRBJ2-3,many,TRBD2
TGTGCCAGCAGGATCGGGGCGATCACCGGGGAGCTGTTTTTT,CASRIGAITGELFF,TRBV2,TRBJ2-2,many,NA
TGTGCCAGCAGTTACGCCAGGGGAGCCTTTCGCACAGATACGCAGTATTTT,CASSYARGAFRTDTQYF,TRBV6-9,TRBJ2-3,once,NA
TGTGCCAGCAGTTCCACCCGGGCGACAGGTTCCGAGCAGTACTTC,CASSSTRATGSEQYF,TRBV12-3/TRBV12-4,TRBJ2-7,NA,NA
TGTGCCAGCAGAGGGGCCAGCCAAGAGACCCAGTACTTC,CASRGASQETQYF,TRBV6-1,TRBJ2-5,many,NA
TGTGCCAGCAGCCAAGATACGGCGGGAGGACCCTACGAGCAGTACTTC,CASSQDTAGGPYEQYF,TRBV4-2,TRBJ2-7,many,TRBD2
TGTGCCAGCAGCCAAGATCGGAGTATCACTGAAGCTTTCTTT,CASSQDRSITEAFF,TRBV4-2,TRBJ1-1,many,NA
TGTGCCAGCAGTTTACATGTGGGGACGAGTCGGTCGAACATTCAGTACTTC,CASSLHVGTSRSNIQYF,TRBV12-3/TRBV12-4,TRBJ2-4,NA,NA
TGTGCCAGCAGCTTAGAGGCAGGTGGAAACACCATATATTTT,CASSLEAGGNTIYF,TRBV11-2,TRBJ1-3,NA,NA
TGTGCCAGCACCCCAGCGGGGAGCACAGATACGCAGTATTTT,CASTPAGSTDTQYF,TRBV6-1,TRBJ2-3,NA,TRBD2
TGTGCCAGCAGCAAGACGTTTAGGGAGACCCAGTACTTC,CASSKTFRETQYF,TRBV9,TRBJ2-5,NA,NA
TGTGCCACCAGTAAAATCCGGGACTGTCCGTACGAGCAGTACTTC,CATSKIRDCPYEQYF,TRBV24-1,TRBJ2-7,once,NA
TGTGCCAGCAGCTTAGGGGGCTCCAGCTCTGGGGCCAACGTCCTGACTTTC,CASSLGGSSSGANVLTF,TRBV7-9,TRBJ2-6,once,NA
TGTGCCAGCAGTTTATTCCCGGTCGGGGCGAACACCGGGGAGCTGTTTTTT,CASSLFPVGANTGELFF,TRBV27,TRBJ2-2,medium-sized,NA
TGTGCCAGCAGTTTTACCCCCGGGGAGCTGTTTTTT,CASSFTPGELFF,TRBV12-3/TRBV12-4,TRBJ2-2,NA,NA
TGTGCCATCAGTGAACGTCTATCGGGAGGCTACGAGCAGTACTTC,CAISERLSGGYEQYF,TRBV2,TRBJ2-7,NA,TRBD2
TGTGCCAGCAGCGTAGACGGACAGGGGTATCAGCCCCAGCATTTT,CASSVDGQGYQPQHF,TRBV9,TRBJ1-5,many,TRBD1
TGTGCCAGCATTTATGGTCAGGCCGCCCTCGGCTATTGCTACACCTTC,CASIYGQAALGYCYTF,TRBV6-5,TRBJ1-2,NA,NA